The source of this T cell receptor (beta chain) is a study of blood T cell repertoires in COVID-19. Overall study: Whether acute or convalescent, the COVID-19 samples came from the United States, Italy and Spain. PBMCs, B-cell-depleted T cells, or T cells provided the cDNA or gDNA that made up the material.

While infection was still active, Seattle patients were enrolled and then followed longitudinally. The CDR3 is made up of 15 amino acids. CDR1 is MDHEN and CDR2 is SYDVKM in the germline V gene. V lost 3 bases, J lost 7 bases, and 18 bases lay in between. Sequencing was performed with immunoSEQ multiplex PCR; in TCRdb, only in-frame clones are kept and a portion is missing. The repertoire holds 250,000 to 300,000 clones, with 75% to 90% as singletons. Sequenced input: peripheral blood. This sequence was found in an older woman with COVID-19, enrolled during active disease. The rearrangement links TRBV28 to TRBJ1-1, with D perhaps TRBD1 (6 bases). The CDR3 spells CASSFYRAGVGEAFF. CDR3 bases: TGTGCCAGCAGTTTCTACAGGGCTGGGGTTGGTGAAGCTTTCTTT.